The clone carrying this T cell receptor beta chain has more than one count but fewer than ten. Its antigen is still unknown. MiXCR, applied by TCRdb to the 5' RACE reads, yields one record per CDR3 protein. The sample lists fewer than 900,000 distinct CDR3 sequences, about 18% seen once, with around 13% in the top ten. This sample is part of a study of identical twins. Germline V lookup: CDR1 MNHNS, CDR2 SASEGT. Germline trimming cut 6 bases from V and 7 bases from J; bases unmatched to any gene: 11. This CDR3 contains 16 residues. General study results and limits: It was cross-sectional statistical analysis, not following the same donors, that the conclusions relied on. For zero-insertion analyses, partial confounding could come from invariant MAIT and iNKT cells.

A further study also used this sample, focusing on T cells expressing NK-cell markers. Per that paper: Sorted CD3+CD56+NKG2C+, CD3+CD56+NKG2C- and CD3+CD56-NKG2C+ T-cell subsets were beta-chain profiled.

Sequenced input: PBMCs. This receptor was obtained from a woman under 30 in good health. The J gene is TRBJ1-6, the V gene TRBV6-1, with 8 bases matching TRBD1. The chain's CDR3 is CASRLDRDWSNSPLHF. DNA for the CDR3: TGTGCCAGCAGGTTGGACAGGGATTGGTCGAATTCACCCCTCCACTTT.